Reported below is one T cell receptor (beta chain). The sample comes from a study of cytomegalovirus exposure and HLA in healthy donors. Sequenced by immunoSEQ multiplex PCR; TCRdb stores in-frame clones only, minus some. This sample yields 90,000 to 100,000 clones, of which approximately 84% are seen a single time; 6.3% belongs to the top ten. The CDR3 totals 14 residues. Germline-derived CDR1 and CDR2 are SGHRS and YFSETQ. V gave up 3 bases and J gave up 2 bases; unmatched junction bases: 4. What was sequenced was PBMCs. The chain links TRBV5-1 to TRBJ2-5; TRBD1 agrees at 7 bases. This TCR was sampled from a man aged 18 to 35 in good health and CMV-seropositive. In DNA form, the CDR3 reads TGCGCCAGCAGCTCAAGACAGGGACAAGAGACCCAGTACTTC. It yields the protein CASSSRQGQETQYF.